One and the same sample provided the 4 T cell receptor beta chains below, sequenced in a study of T cell repertoires in cytomegalovirus infection. Which antigens these TCRs recognize remains unknown. TCRdb used MiXCR to reprocess the reads, holding one entry per CDR3 protein. The table shows roughly 87,000 distinct CDR3 sequences, with approximately 32% occurring only once. The source was CD8+ T cells from cultured PBMCs, collected from culture after CMV antigen stimulation. The receptor source for this set is a human donor in good health (CMV status not recorded). Some clones in this sample may be carry-over from other donors' samples.

This clonotype was seen only once. V usage is TRBV20-1 and J usage is TRBJ2-4; 7 bases match TRBD1. This CDR3 is built from 14 residues. From germline, CDR1 is DFQATT and CDR2 SNEGSKA (reference sequence). V was pared by 2 bases and J by 2 bases, with 3 bases of the junction left unmatched. DNA for the CDR3: TGCAGTGCTAGACAGGGGGTTCCCAAAAACATTCAGTACTTC. Amino acid sequence: CSARQGVPKNIQYF.

This clonotype was found a few times. The CDR3, as DNA: TGCGCCAGCAGCCAAGATATGAAGGAAAACTATGGCTACACCTTC. Translation gives CASSQDMKENYGYTF. This chain joins TRBV4-3 and TRBJ1-2; D is unclear. Trimming took 0 bases from V and 2 from J, leaving 10 bases between them. The CDR3 contains 15 residues. Germline V gives CDR1 LGHNA, CDR2 YSLEER.

The chain couples TRBV27 to TRBJ1-6; TRBD1 aligns across 7 bases. The V and J ends lost 5 bases and 5 bases, in that order; junction bases with no gene match: 18. There are 19 residues in the CDR3. Germline V lookup: CDR1 MNHEY, CDR2 SMNVEV (reference sequence). The CDR3 region is CASSPTGRSPGDHNSPLHF. The DNA for the CDR3 is TGTGCCAGCAGTCCGACAGGGAGAAGTCCGGGAGATCATAATTCACCCCTCCACTTT.

The table lists this clonotype with a few counts. The chain is built from TRBV7-9 and TRBJ1-2; no firm D call. Per germline, CDR1 SEHNR and CDR2 FQNEAQ (reference sequence). This CDR3 is 15 amino acids long. V dropped 5 bases and J dropped 0 bases, with 13 bases sitting between them. CDR3 coding DNA: TGTGCCAGCAGCCCCGTTACGATTTCTAACTATGGCTACACCTTC. Encoded protein: CASSPVTISNYGYTF.